These 8 T cell receptor beta chains share one sample of origin, sequenced in a study of a mutant IDH1 vaccine in newly diagnosed glioma. These TCRs' antigens remain unknown. Time point given: week 11, during vaccination. Vaccination used 300 ug of mutant IDH1 20-mer peptide per dose, with topical imiquimod. Using immunoSEQ multiplex PCR, the repertoire was profiled, and TCRdb retains in-frame clones only, with some absent. The sample has 110,000 or so clones, roughly 90% seen once. This material consisted of PBMCs, taken from a glioma patient whose treatment included an IDH1 peptide vaccine. The source of these receptors is a woman aged 45 to 65 with glioma.

With regard to this clone: At one of its ends the junction is not consistent with the germline gene, which may arise from a read error. This chain joins TRBV19 and TRBJ2-3, with a possible D match to TRBD1 (5 bases). Germline V CDR1 and CDR2: LNHDA, SQIVND (reference sequence). The CDR3 is made up of 13 amino acids. The CDR3: CVSSIRQKDTQYF. The CDR3 nucleotides read TGTGTCAGTAGTATTAGACAGAAAGATACGCAGTATTTT.

This chain uses TRBV7-2 with TRBJ2-5, with TRBD1 matching over 10 bases. Germline V CDR1 and CDR2: SGHTA, FQGNSA. The CDR3 loop spans 14 amino acids. The junction had 5 bases not matched to a gene; V was cut back by 6 bases and J by 4 bases. Written as DNA, the CDR3 is TGTGCCAGCAGTTTCGGACAGGGGGGAGAGACCCAGTACTTC. It specifies CASSFGQGGETQYF.

The V gene is TRBV30, the J gene TRBJ1-2; a weak D match, TRBD1 (5 bases). This CDR3 is built from 13 residues. Germline CDR1 reads GTSNPN; CDR2 reads SVGIG (reference sequence). Between the trimmed V and J ends, which lost 3 bases and 4 bases, there was a span of 12 bases. CDR3 sequence reads: CAWSPTAFYGYTF. The CDR3 DNA reads TGTGCCTGGAGCCCGACAGCTTTCTATGGCTACACCTTC. The variable domain in full, completed from reference TRBV30 and TRBJ1-2, reads SQTIHQWPATLVQPVGSPLSLECTVEGTSNPNLYWYRQAAGRGLQLLFYSVGIGQISSEVPQNLSASRPQDRQFILSSKKLLLSDSGFYLCAWSPTAFYGYTFGSGTRLTVV.

The V and J genes are TRBV2 and TRBJ2-5; 8 bases map to TRBD1. The J call may be faulty, since TRBJ2-7 better matches the DNA end. The CDR3 spans 13 residues. CDR1 is SNHLY and CDR2 is FYNNEI in the germline V gene. CDR3: CASSGGQGGEQYF. CDR3 bases: TGTGCCAGCAGTGGCGGACAGGGAGGCGAGCAGTACTTC.

The V and J genes are TRBV5-1 and TRBJ1-1; TRBD1 aligns across 9 bases. Trimming cost V 4 bases and J 0 bases; bases outside gene matches: 4. This CDR3 has 15 amino acids. The germline CDR1 and CDR2 sequences are SGHRS and YFSETQ. The CDR3 bases are TGCGCCAGCAGCCCGGGACAGGGAATGAACACTGAAGCTTTCTTT. Translation gives CASSPGQGMNTEAFF.

The count of this clone is one. The V call is TRBV10-1, the J call TRBJ2-7; D gene ambiguous. The germline gives CDR1 WNHNN, CDR2 SYGVQD (reference sequence). V lost 3 bases and J lost 5, with 14 bases in between. This CDR3 has 14 amino acids. The CDR3 spells CASSERASVDEQYF. CDR3 nucleotide sequence: TGCGCCAGCAGTGAAAGGGCGAGCGTGGACGAGCAGTACTTC.

This chain joins TRBV10-3 and TRBJ2-6; D uncertain. The ends were cut back, 5 bases at V and 1 base at J, with 12 bases in the middle. Looked up from germline, CDR1 is ENHRY and CDR2 is SYGVKD. The length of the CDR3 is 16 residues. Here the CDR3 reads CAISRVASSGANVLTF. Written as DNA, the CDR3 is TGTGCCATCAGTCGGGTCGCCTCTTCTGGGGCCAACGTCCTGACTTTC.

This rearrangement joins TRBV9 to TRBJ2-1; a weak D match, TRBD2 (6 bases). This CDR3 comprises 14 residues. Germline V gives CDR1 SGDLS, CDR2 YYNGEE. Trimming removed 0 bases at V and 4 bases at J, with 8 bases between. The CDR3: CASSVGGDYNEQFF. In nucleotides, the CDR3 is TGTGCCAGCAGCGTAGGCGGGGATTACAATGAGCAGTTCTTC.